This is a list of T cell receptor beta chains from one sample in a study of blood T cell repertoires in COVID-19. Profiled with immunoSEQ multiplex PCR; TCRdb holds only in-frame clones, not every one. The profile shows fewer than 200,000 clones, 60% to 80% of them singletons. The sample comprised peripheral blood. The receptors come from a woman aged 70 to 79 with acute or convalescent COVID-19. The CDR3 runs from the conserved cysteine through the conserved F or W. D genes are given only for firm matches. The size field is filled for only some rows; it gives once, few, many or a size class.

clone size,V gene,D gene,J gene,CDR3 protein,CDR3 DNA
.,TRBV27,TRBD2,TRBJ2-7,CASSSAGLAGSYSSYEQYF,TGTGCCAGCAGTTCAGCGGGACTAGCGGGATCCTATAGCTCCTACGAGCAGTACTTC
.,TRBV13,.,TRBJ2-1,CASSSRAYNEQFF,TGTGCCAGCAGCTCAAGAGCCTACAATGAGCAGTTCTTC
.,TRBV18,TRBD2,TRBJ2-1,CASSLDTTSGSYNEQFF,TGTGCCAGCTCACTGGATACGACTAGCGGGAGCTACAATGAGCAGTTCTTC
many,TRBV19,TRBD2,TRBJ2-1,CASSKGLAGGTEQFF,TGTGCCAGTAGTAAAGGACTAGCGGGAGGGACTGAGCAGTTCTTC
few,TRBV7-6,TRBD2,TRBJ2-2,CASSLGSGGDTGELFF,TGTGCCAGCAGCTTAGGATCCGGGGGGGACACCGGGGAGCTGTTTTTT
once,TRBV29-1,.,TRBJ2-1,CSVGSARNEQFF,TGCAGCGTTGGGTCAGCTAGGAATGAGCAGTTCTTC
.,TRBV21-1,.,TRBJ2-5,CASSNGVIQETQYF,TGTGCCAGCAGCAACGGGGTTATTCAAGAGACCCAGTACTTC
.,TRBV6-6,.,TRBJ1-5,CASSEGSNQPQHF,TGTGCCAGCAGTGAGGGTAGCAATCAGCCCCAGCATTTT
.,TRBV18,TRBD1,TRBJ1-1,CASSPRTGGVTEAFF,TGTGCCAGCTCACCTAGGACAGGGGGGGTCACTGAAGCTTTCTTT
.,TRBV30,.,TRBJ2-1,CAWSGLVLNEQFF,TGTGCCTGGAGCGGACTGGTCTTAAATGAGCAGTTCTTC
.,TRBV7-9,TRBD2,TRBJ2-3,CASSLVSLAGVADTQYF,TGTGCCAGCAGCTTAGTGTCGTTAGCGGGAGTAGCTGATACGCAGTATTTT
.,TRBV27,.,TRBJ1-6,CASSHRPQGLDSPLHF,TGTGCCAGCAGTCACCGTCCACAGGGTTTGGATTCACCCCTCCACTTT
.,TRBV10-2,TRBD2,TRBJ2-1,CASRPQTSGIYNEQFF,TGCGCCAGCAGACCTCAGACTAGCGGGATCTACAATGAGCAGTTCTTC
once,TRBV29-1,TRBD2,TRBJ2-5,CSVLTSDQETQYF,TGCAGCGTACTGACTAGCGACCAAGAGACCCAGTACTTC
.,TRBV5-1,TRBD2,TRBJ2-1,CASQPYGLAENYNEQFF,TGCGCCAGCCAACCTTACGGTCTAGCGGAGAACTACAATGAGCAGTTCTTC
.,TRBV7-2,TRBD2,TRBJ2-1,CASSIAGVNEQFF,TGTGCCAGCAGCATCGCGGGGGTTAATGAGCAGTTCTTC
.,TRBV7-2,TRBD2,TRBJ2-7,CASSLREGAYEQYF,TGTGCCAGCAGCTTACGGGAGGGCGCCTACGAGCAGTACTTC
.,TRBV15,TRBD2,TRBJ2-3,CATSRDRHLAGVEDTQYF,TGTGCCACCAGCAGAGATCGCCACCTAGCGGGAGTGGAAGATACGCAGTATTTT
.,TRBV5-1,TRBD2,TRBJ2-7,CASSLASGVYEQYF,TGCGCCAGCAGCTTGGCGAGCGGGGTCTACGAGCAGTACTTC
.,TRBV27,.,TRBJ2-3,CASSLMRGAGHTQYF,TGTGCCAGCAGTTTAATGCGGGGAGCGGGTCATACGCAGTATTTT
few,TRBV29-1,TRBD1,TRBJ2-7,CSVRQGPYEQYF,TGCAGCGTTCGACAGGGTCCCTACGAGCAGTACTTC
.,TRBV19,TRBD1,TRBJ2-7,CASSPNGQGGTYEQYF,TGTGCCAGTAGTCCCAACGGACAGGGAGGAACCTACGAGCAGTACTTC
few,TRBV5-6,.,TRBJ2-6,CASTQDRSAGGANVLTF,TGTGCCAGCACCCAAGACAGAAGCGCAGGGGGGGCCAACGTCCTGACTTTC
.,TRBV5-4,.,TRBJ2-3,CASSLDQSSTDTQYF,TGTGCCAGCAGCTTGGATCAGTCTAGCACAGATACGCAGTATTTT
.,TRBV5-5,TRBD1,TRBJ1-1,CASSRQGMNTEAFF,TGTGCCAGCAGCAGACAGGGAATGAACACTGAAGCTTTCTTT
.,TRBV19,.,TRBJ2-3,CASSMYRAESTDTQYF,TGTGCCAGTAGTATGTACAGAGCCGAGAGCACAGATACGCAGTATTTT
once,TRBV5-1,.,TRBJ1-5,CASSLAAGGEQPQHF,TGCGCCAGCAGCTTGGCGGCCGGAGGGGAACAGCCCCAGCATTTT
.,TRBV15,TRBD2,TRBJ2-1,CATSRTSGYNEQFF,TGTGCCACCAGCCGGACTAGCGGGTACAATGAGCAGTTCTTC
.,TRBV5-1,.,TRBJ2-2,CASSSPVLSTGELFF,TGCGCCAGCAGCTCGCCTGTACTCTCCACCGGGGAGCTGTTTTTT
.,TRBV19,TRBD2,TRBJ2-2,CASTASGRRDTGELFF,TGTGCCAGTACAGCTAGCGGGAGGAGGGACACCGGGGAGCTGTTTTTT
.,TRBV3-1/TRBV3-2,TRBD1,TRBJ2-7,CASSPTGQGRTYEQYF,TGTGCCAGCAGCCCTACGGGACAGGGGCGCACCTACGAGCAGTACTTC
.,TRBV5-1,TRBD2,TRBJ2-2,CASSPTSGRPTGELFF,TGCGCCAGCAGCCCGACTAGCGGGAGGCCCACCGGGGAGCTGTTTTTT
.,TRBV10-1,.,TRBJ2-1,CASRESTYNEQFF,TGCGCCAGCAGGGAGTCGACTTACAATGAGCAGTTCTTC
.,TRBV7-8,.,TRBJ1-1,CASSLAQGRMNTEAFF,TGTGCCAGCAGCTTAGCCCAGGGCCGGATGAACACTGAAGCTTTCTTT
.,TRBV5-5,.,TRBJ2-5,CASSRLGGLQETQYF,TGTGCCAGCAGTCGTCTCGGGGGGCTCCAAGAGACCCAGTACTTC
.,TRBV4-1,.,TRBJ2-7,CASSQYAGNPYEQYF,TGCGCCAGCAGCCAATACGCCGGGAACCCCTACGAGCAGTACTTC
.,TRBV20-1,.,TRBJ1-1,CSARAGTEAFF,TGCAGTGCTAGAGCGGGGACTGAAGCTTTCTTT
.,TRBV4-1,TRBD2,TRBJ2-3,CASSQVTTSEHTDTQYF,TGCGCCAGCAGCCAAGTGACTACTAGCGAGCACACAGATACGCAGTATTTT
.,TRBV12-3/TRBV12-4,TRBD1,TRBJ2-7,CASSPGQYEQYF,TGTGCCAGCAGTCCGGGACAGTACGAGCAGTACTTC
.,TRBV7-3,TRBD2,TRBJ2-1,CASSRGGTAGQNEQFF,TGTGCCAGCAGCCGGGGGGGCACGGCTGGGCAGAATGAGCAGTTCTTC
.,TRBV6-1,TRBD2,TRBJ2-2,CASSEVSGRGTGELFF,TGTGCCAGCAGTGAAGTAAGCGGGAGGGGCACCGGGGAGCTGTTTTTT
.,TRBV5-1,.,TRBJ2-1,CASSLAWGLNNEQFF,TGCGCCAGCAGCTTGGCCTGGGGGCTGAACAATGAGCAGTTCTTC
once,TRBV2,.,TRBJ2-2,CASSGIQGTGELFF,TGTGCCAGCAGTGGAATACAGGGCACCGGGGAGCTGTTTTTT
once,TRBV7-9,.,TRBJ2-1,CASSLVYEQFF,TGTGCCAGCAGCTTAGTCTATGAGCAGTTCTTC
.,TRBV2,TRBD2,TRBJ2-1,CASRSGRHSSQQFF,TGTGCCAGCAGGAGCGGGAGGCATTCCTCACAGCAGTTCTTC
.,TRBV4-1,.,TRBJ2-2,CASSQERRLFF,TGCGCCAGCAGCCAAGAGAGGCGGCTGTTTTTT
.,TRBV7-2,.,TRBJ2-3,CASSLLADTQYF,TGTGCCAGCAGCTTACTAGCAGATACGCAGTATTTT